This TCR beta chain was documented in a study of spatial heterogeneity in lung cancer. Study at large: Alpha-chain sequences were consistently detected in smaller numbers than beta-chain sequences. Across the raw uncorrected reads, a unique TCR and UMI combination was observed, on average, more than ten times.

This clonotype was counted only a few times. What it binds is not known. Time point meaning: sample taken at primary tumor resection. No cell sorting; template was whole RNA from tumor, lung tissue or PBMC. Germline V lookup: CDR1 SEHNR, CDR2 FQNEAQ (reference sequence). The CDR3 extends over 15 amino acids. The junction had 6 bases not matched to a gene; V was cut back by 5 bases and J by 2 bases. Every TCR cDNA molecule carried a tag that served as a unique molecular identifier. TCRdb reanalysed the 5' RACE reads using MiXCR and keeps one entry per CDR3 protein. The data contain 82,000 or so distinct CDR3 sequences, about 12% of them seen just once; the ten biggest clones take up roughly 4.2%. General study findings and limits: The study found ubiquitous expanded tumor TCRs in blood more at resection than follow-up.

Source: PBMCs, taken at surgery. The chain is built from TRBV7-9 and TRBJ2-7; 10 positions agree with TRBD2. The TCR sequence derives from a male donor with early-stage non-small cell lung cancer. CDR3 protein: CASSPPGLATYEQYF. DNA for the CDR3: TGTGCCAGCAGCCCCCCGGGACTAGCGACCTACGAGCAGTACTTC.